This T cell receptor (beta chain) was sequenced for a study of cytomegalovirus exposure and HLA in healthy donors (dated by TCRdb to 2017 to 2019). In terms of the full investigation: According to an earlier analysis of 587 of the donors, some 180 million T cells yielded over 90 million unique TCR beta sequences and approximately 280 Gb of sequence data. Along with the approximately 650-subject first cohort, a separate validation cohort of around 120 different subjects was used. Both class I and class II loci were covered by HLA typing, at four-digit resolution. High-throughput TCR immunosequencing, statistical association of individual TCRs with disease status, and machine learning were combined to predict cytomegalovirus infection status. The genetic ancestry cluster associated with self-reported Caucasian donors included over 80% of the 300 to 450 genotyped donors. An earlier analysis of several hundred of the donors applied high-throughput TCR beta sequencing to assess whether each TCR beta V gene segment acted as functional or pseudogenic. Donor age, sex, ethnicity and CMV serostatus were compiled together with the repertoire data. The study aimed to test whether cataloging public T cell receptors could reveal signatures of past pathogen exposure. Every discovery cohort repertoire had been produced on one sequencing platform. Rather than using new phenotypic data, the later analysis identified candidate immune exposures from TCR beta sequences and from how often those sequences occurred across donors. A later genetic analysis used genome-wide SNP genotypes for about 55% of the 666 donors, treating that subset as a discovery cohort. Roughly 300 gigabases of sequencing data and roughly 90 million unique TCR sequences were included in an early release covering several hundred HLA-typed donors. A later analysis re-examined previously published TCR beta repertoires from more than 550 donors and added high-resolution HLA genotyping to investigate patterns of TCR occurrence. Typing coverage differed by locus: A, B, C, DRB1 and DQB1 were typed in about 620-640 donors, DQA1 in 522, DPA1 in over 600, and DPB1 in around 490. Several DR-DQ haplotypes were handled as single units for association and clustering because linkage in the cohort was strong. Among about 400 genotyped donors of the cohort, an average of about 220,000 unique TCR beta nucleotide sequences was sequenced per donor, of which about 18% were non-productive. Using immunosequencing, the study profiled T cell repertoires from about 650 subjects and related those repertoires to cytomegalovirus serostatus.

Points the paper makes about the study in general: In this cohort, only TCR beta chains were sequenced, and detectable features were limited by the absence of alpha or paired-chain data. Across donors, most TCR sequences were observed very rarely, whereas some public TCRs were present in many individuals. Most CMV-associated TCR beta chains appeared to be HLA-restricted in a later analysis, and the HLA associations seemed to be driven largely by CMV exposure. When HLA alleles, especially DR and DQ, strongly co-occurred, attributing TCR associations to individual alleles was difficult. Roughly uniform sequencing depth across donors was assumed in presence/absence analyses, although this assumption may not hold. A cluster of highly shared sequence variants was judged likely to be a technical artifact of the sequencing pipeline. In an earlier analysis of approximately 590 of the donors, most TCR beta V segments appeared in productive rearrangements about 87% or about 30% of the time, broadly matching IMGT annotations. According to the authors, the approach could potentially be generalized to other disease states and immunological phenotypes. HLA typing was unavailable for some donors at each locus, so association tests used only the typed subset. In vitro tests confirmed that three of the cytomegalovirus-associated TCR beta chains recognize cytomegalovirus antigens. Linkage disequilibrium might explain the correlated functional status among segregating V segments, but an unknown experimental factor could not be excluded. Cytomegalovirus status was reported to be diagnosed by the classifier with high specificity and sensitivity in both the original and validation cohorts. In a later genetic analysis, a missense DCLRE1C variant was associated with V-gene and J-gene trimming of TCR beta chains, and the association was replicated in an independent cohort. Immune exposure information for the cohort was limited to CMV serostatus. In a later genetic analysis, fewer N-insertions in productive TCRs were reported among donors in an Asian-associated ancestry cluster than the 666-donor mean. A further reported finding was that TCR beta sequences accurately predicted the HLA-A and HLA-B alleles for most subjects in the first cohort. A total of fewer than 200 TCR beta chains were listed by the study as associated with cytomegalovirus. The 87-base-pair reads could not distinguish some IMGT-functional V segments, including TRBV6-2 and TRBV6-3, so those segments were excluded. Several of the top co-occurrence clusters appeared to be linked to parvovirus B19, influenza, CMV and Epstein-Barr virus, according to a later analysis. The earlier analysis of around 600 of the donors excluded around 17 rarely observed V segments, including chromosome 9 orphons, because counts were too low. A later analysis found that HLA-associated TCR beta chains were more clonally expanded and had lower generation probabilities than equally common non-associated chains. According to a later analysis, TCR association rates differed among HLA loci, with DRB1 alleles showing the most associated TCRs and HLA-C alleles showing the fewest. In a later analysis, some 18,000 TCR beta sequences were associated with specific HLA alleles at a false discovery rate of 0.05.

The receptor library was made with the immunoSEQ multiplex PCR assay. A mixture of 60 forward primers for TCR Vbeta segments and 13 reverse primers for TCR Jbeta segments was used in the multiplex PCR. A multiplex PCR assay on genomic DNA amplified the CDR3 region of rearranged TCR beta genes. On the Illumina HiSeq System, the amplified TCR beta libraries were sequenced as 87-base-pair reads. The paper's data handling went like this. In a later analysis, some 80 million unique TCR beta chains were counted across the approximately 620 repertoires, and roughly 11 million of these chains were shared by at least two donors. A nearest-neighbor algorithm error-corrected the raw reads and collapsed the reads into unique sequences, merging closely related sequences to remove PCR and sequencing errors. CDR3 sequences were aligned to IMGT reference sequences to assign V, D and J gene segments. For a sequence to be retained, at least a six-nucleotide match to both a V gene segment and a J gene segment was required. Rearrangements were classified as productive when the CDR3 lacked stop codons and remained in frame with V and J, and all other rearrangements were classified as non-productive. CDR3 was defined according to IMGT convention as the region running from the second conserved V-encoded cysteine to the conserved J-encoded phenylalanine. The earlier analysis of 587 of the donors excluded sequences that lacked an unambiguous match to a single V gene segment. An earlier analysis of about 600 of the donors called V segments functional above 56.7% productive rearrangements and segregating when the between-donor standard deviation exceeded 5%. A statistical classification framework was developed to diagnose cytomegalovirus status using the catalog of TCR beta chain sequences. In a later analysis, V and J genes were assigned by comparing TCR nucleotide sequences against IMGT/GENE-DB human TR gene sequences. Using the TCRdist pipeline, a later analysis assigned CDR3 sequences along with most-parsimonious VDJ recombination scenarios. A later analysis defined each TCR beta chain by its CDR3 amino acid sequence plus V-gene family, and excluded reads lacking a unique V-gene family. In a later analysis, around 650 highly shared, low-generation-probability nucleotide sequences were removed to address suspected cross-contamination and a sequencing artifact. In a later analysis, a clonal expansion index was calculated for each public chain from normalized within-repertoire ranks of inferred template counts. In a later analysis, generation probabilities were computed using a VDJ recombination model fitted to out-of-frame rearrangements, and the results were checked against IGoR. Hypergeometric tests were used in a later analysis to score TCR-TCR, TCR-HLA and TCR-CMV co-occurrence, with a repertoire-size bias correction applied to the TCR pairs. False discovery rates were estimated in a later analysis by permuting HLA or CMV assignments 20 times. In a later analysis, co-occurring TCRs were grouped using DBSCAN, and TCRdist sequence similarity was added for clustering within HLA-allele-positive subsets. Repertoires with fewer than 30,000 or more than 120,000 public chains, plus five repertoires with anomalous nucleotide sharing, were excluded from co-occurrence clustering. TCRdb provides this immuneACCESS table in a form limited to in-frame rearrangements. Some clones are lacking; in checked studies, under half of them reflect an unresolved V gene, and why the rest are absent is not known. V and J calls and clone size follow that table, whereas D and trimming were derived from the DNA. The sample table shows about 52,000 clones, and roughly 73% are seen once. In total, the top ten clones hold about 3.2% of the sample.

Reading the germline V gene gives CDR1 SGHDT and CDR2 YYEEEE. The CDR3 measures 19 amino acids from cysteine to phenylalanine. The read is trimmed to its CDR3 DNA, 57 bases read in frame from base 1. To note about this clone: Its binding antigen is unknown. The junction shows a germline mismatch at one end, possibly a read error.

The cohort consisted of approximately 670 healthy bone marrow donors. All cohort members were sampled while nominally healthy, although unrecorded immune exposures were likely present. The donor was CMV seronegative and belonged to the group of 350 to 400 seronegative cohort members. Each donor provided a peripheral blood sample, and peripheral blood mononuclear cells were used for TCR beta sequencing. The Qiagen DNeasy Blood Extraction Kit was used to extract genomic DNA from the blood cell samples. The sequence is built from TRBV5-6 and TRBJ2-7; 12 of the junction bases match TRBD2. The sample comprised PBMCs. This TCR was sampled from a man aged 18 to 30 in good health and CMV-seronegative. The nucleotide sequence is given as TGTGCCAGCAGCTTGGGACTTCCTAGCGGGAGGGCCCTCTCCTTCGAGCAGTACTTC. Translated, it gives CASSLGLPSGRALSFEQYF.